This T cell receptor beta chain was found in a study of human T cells and chemical hapten exposure. Study summary: Subjects had 2% DPC placed on roughly 2 cm by roughly 2 cm of upper inner arm skin for sensitization. Weekly diphenylcyclopropenone doses were given to patients' scalps across the approximately 24-week study.

The CDR3 has 15 amino acids. Trimming left V 5 bases short and J 5 bases short, with 13 bases between. Individual cDNA molecules had unique molecular identifiers attached to them by the library. From the RACE reads, TCRdb called clonotypes with MiXCR, one entry per CDR3 protein. The data show 45,000 to 60,000 distinct CDR3 sequences, 9.3% seen once. Time point specified: patch test 1, 2 weeks after DPC sensitization. Documented treatment: therapeutic diphenylcyclopropenone sensitization with weekly scalp DPC. The total RNA was obtained from whole blood that was not fractionated. This clonotype was observed many times.

V usage is TRBV12-3 or TRBV12-4 and J usage is TRBJ1-6; TRBD1 is a possible D gene (5 bases). The sequencing here drew on whole blood, taken in connection with sensitization to the hapten diphenylcyclopropenone (DPC). This clonotype was sampled from a middle-aged woman with alopecia areata. Some clones in this sample may be carry-over from other donors' samples. This CDR3 reads CASSPDRENNSPLHF. CDR3 in DNA: TGTGCCAGCAGTCCCGACAGAGAGAATAATTCACCCCTCCACTTT.